The present entry profiles one T cell receptor beta chain with its context. The data originate from a study of OX40 agonist ivuxolimab in advanced cancers. About the research overall: Ivuxolimab, an agonist antibody against OX40 (CD134), was given to patients.

The repertoire was sequenced with immunoSEQ multiplex PCR; TCRdb's copy has only in-frame clones and lacks some. The sample records some 44,000 clones, around 85% being singletons. With baseline, cycle 4 day 1, and cycle 7 day 1 as timepoints, blood was sampled. V gave up 5 bases and J gave up 7 bases; unmatched junction bases: 12. This CDR3 has 16 residues. Germline CDR1 is LNHDA and CDR2 is SQIVND (reference sequence). The receptor's source is an adult with an advanced solid tumor such as melanoma, head and neck, liver or kidney cancer. The V and J genes are TRBV19 and TRBJ2-1; 9 nucleotides line up with TRBD2. Sequenced here: CD4+ or CD8+ T cells sorted from blood, sampled in a trial of the OX40 agonist ivuxolimab. The CDR3 DNA follows: TGTGCCAGTAGTCCAAGGGCGGGAGGGCCGAGAAATGAGCAGTTCTTC. It encodes CASSPRAGGPRNEQFF.